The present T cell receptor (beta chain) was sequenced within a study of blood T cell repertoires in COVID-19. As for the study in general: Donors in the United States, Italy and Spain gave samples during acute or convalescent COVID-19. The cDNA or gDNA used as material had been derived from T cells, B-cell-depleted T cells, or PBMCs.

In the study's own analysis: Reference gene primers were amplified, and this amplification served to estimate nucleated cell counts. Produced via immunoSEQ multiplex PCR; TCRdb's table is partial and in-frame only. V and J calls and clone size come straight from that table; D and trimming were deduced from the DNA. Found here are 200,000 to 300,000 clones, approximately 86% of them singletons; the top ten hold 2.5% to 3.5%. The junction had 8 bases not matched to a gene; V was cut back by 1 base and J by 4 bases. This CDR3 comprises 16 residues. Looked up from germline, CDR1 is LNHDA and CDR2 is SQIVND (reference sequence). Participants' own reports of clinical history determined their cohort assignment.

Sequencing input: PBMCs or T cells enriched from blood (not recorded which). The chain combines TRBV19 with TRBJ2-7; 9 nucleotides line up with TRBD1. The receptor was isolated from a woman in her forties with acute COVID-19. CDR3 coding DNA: TGTGCCAGTAGTATAGTTTCGGGACAGGGATTTTACGAGCAGTACTTC. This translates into CASSIVSGQGFYEQYF.